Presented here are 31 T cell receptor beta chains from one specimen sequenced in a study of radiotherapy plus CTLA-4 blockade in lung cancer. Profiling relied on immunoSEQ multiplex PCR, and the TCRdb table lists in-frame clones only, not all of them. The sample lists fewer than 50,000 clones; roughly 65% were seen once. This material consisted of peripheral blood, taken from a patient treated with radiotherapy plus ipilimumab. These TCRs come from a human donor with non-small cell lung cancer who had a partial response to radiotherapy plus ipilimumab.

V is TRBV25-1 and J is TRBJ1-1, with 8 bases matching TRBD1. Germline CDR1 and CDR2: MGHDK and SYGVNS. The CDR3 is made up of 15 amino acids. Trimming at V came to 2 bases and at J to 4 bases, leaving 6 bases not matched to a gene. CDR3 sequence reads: CASSEQGARITEAFF. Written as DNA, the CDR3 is TGTGCCAGCAGTGAACAGGGGGCTCGAATCACTGAAGCTTTCTTT. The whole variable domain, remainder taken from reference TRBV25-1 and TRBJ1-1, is EADIYQTPRYLVIGTGKKITLECSQTMGHDKMYWYQQDPGMELHLIHYSYGVNSTEKGDLSSESTVSRIRTEHFPLTLESARPSHTSQYLCASSEQGARITEAFFGQGTRLTVV.

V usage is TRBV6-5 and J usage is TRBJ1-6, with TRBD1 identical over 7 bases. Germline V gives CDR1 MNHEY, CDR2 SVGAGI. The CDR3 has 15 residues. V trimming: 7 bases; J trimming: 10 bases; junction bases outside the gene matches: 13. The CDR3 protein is CASTSPLTGRSPLHF. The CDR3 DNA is TGTGCCAGCACTTCCCCGTTGACAGGGCGATCACCCCTCCACTTT.

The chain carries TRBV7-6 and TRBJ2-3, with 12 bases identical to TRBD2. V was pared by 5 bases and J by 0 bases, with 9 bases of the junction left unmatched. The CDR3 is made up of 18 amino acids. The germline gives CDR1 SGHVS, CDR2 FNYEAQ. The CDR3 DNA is TGTGCCAGCAGCCCCACTAGCGGGGGGACATATAGCACAGATACGCAGTATTTT. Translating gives CASSPTSGGTYSTDTQYF.

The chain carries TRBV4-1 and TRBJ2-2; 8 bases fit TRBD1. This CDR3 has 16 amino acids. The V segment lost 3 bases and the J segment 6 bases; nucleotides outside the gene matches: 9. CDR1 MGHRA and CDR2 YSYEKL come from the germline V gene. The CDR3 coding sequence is TGCGCCAGCAGCCAGAAGTTAACAGGGGGTGCCGGGGAGCTGTTTTTT. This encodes CASSQKLTGGAGELFF.

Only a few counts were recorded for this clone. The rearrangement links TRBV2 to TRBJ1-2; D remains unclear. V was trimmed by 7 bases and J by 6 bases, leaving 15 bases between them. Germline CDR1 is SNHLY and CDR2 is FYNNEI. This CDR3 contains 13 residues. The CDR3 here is CASTIGREDGYTF. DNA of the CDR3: TGTGCCAGCACCATCGGGCGGGAGGATGGCTACACCTTC.

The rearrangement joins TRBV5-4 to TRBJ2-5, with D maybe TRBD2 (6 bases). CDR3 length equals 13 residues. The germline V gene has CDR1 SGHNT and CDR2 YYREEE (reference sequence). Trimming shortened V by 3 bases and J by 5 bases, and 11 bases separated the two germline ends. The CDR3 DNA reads TGTGCCAGCAGCTGGCTAGCGTCGGAGACCCAGTACTTC. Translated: CASSWLASETQYF.

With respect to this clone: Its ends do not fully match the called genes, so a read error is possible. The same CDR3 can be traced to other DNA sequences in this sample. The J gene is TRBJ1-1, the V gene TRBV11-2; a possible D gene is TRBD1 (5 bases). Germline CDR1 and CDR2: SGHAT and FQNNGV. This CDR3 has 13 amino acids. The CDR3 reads CASSSGFNTEAFF. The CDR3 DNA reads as TGTGCCAGCAGCTCAGGGTTTAACACTGAGGCTTTCTTT.

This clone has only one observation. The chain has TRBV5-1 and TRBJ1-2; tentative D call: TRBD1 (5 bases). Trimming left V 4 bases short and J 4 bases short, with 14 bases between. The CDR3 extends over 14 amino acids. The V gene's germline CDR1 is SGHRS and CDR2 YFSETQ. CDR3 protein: CASSQSQGTYGYTF. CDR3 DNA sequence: TGCGCCAGCAGCCAATCTCAGGGAACCTATGGCTACACCTTC.

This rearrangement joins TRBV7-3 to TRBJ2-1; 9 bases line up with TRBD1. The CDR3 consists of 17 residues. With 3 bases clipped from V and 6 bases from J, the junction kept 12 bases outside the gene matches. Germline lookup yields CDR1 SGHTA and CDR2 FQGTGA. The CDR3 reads CASSFGQGRVLGNEQFF. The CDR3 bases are TGTGCCAGCAGCTTTGGACAGGGGCGGGTTCTAGGCAATGAGCAGTTCTTC.

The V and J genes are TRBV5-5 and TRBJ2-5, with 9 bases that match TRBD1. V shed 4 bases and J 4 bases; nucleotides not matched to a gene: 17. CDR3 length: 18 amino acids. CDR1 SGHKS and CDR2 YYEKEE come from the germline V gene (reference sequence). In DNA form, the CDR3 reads TGTGCCAGCAGCCGCCTTATCCGGGACAGGGTTGTTTTAGAGACCCAGTACTTC. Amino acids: CASSRLIRDRVVLETQYF.

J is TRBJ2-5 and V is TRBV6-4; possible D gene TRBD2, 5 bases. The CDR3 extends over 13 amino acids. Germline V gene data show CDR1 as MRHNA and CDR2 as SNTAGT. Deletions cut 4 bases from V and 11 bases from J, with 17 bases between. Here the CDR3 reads CASSADGVGEQYF. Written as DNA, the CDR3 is TGTGCCAGCAGTGCAGACGGGGTTGGGGAGCAGTACTTC.

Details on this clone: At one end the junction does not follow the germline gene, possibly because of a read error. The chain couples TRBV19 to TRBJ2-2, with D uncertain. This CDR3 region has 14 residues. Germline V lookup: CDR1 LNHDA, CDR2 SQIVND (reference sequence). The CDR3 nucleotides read TGTGCCAGTAGGATAGTCTGGAACACCGGGGAGCTGTTTTTT. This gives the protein CASRIVWNTGELFF. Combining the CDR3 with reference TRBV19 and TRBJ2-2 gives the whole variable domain DGGITQSPKYLFRKEGQNVTLSCEQNLNHDAMYWYRQDPGQGLRLIYYSQIVNDFQKGDIAEGYSVSREKKESFPLTVTSAQKNPTAFYLCASRIVWNTGELFFGEGSRLTVL.

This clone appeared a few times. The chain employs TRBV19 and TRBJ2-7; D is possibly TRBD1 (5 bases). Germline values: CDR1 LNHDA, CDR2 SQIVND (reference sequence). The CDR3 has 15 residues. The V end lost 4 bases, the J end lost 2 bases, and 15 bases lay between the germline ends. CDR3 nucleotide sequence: TGTGCCAGTAGTACCCGTACTCAGGGTGCCTACGAGCAGTACTTC. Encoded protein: CASSTRTQGAYEQYF.

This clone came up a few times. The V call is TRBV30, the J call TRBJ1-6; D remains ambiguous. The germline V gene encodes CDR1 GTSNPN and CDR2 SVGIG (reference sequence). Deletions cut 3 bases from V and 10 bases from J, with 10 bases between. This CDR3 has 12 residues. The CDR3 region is CAWSQRESPLHF. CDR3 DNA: TGTGCCTGGAGCCAGAGGGAATCACCCCTCCACTTT.

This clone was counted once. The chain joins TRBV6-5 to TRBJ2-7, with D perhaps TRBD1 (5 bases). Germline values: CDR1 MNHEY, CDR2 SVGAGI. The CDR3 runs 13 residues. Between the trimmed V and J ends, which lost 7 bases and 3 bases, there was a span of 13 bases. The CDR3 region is CASMFQGGYEQYF. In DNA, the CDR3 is TGTGCCAGCATGTTCCAGGGCGGCTACGAGCAGTACTTC.

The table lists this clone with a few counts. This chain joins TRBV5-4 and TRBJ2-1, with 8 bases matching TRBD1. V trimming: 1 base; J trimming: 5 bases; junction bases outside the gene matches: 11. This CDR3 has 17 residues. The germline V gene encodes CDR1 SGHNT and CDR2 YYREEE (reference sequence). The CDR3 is CASSLIRDRGHNNEQFF. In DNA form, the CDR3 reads TGTGCCAGCAGCTTGATTCGAGACAGGGGTCATAACAATGAGCAGTTCTTC.

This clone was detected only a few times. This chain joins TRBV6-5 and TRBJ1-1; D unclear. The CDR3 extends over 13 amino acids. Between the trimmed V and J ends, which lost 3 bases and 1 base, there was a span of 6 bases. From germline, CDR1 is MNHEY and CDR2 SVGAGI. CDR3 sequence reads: CASSYLRNTEAFF. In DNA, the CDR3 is TGTGCCAGCAGTTATCTCAGGAACACTGAAGCTTTCTTT.

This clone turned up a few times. In DNA, the CDR3 is TGTGCCAGCAGCCCGAGAGCGACCGGGGAGCTGTTTTTT. Translating gives CASSPRATGELFF. This chain joins TRBV7-2 and TRBJ2-2; D call uncertain. V dropped 5 bases and J dropped 5 bases, with 9 bases sitting between them. CDR1 SGHTA and CDR2 FQGNSA come from the germline V gene. The CDR3 is 13 amino acids.

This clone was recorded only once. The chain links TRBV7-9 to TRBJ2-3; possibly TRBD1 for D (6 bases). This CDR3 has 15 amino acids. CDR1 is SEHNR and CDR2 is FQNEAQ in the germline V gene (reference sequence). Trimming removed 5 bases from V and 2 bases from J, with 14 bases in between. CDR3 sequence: CASSPGHLITDTQYF. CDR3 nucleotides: TGTGCCAGCAGCCCGGGACACCTTATCACAGATACGCAGTATTTT. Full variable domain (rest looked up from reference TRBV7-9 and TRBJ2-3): DTGVSQNPRHKITKRGQNVTFRCDPISEHNRLYWYRQTLGQGPEFLTYFQNEAQLEKSRLLSDRFSAERPKGSFSTLEIQRTEQGDSAMYLCASSPGHLITDTQYFGPGTRLTVL.

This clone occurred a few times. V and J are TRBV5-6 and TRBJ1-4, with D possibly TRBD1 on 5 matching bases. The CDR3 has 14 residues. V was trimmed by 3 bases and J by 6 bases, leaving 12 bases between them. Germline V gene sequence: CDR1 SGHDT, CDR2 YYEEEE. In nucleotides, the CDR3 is TGTGCCAGCAGCTCCGGGGGTTCCGATGAAAAACTGTTTTTT. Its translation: CASSSGGSDEKLFF.

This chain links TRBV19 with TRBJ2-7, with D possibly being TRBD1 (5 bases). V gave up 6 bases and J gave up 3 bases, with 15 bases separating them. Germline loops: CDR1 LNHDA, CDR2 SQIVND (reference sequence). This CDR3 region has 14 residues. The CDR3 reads CASSPGQGGYEQYF. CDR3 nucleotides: TGTGCCAGTAGCCCCGGCCAGGGCGGCTACGAGCAGTACTTC.

CDR3 protein: CASEGAGGVSYEQYF. The CDR3 DNA sequence: TGTGCCAGCGAAGGAGCGGGAGGCGTCTCCTACGAGCAGTACTTC. J is TRBJ2-7 and V is TRBV28, with 9 positions matching TRBD2. The junction had 8 bases not matched to a gene; V was cut back by 8 bases and J by 0 bases. The CDR3 is 15 amino acids. The germline V gene encodes CDR1 MDHEN and CDR2 SYDVKM.

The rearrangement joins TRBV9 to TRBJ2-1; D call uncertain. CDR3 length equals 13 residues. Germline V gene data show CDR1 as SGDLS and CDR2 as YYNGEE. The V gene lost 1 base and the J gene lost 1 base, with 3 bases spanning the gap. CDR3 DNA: TGTGCCAGCAGCGTACAGTCCTACAATGAGCAGTTCTTC. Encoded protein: CASSVQSYNEQFF.

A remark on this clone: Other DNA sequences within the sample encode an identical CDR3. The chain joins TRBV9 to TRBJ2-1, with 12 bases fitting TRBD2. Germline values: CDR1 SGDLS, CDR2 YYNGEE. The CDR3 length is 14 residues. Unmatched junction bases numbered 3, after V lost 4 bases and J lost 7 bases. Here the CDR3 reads CASSFGLAGNEQFF. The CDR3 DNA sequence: TGTGCCAGCAGCTTCGGACTAGCGGGGAATGAGCAGTTCTTC.

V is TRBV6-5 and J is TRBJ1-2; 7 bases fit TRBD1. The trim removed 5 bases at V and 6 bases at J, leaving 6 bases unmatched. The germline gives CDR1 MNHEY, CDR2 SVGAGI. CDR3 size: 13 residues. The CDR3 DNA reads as TGTGCCAGCAGTAGGACAGGTCAAGATGGCTACACCTTC. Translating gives CASSRTGQDGYTF.

The CDR3 DNA follows: TGTGCCAGCAGCCTCCTGGGACTAGCGGGATTGGATACGCAGTATTTT. Its protein product is CASSLLGLAGLDTQYF. The chain recombines TRBV7-9 with TRBJ2-3, with 13 bases lining up with TRBD2. V shed 5 bases, J shed 6 bases, and the junction held 8 bases outside the gene matches. The germline V gene has CDR1 SEHNR and CDR2 FQNEAQ (reference sequence). This CDR3 is 16 amino acids long.

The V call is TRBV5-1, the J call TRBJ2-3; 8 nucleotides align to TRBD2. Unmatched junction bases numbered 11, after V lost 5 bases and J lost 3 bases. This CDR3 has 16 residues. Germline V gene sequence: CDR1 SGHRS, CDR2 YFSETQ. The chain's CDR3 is CASSRAGTSITDTQYF. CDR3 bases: TGCGCCAGCAGTCGGGCCGGGACTAGTATTACAGATACGCAGTATTTT.

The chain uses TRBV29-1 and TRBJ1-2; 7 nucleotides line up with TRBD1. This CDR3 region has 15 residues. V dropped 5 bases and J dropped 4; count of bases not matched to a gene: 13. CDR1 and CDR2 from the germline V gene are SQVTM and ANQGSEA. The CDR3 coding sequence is TGCAGCGTTCCCAAGGCCCCAGGGGGACTCTATGGCTACACCTTC. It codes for CSVPKAPGGLYGYTF.

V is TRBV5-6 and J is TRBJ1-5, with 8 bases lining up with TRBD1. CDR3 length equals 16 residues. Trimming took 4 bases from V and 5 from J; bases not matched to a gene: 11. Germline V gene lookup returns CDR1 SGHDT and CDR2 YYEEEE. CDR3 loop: CASSTAGQGGDQPQHF. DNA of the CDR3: TGTGCCAGCAGCACGGCCGGACAGGGAGGTGATCAGCCCCAGCATTTT.

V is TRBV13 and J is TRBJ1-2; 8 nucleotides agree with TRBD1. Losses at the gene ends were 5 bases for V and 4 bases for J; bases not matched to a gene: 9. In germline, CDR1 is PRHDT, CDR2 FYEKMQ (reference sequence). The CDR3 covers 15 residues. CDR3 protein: CASSQNQGAVYGYTF. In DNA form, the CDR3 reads TGTGCCAGCAGCCAGAACCAGGGGGCCGTCTATGGCTACACCTTC.

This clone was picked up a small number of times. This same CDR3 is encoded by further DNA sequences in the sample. CDR3 nucleotides: TGTGCCAGCAGTGATACGGGAGGCTCCTACAATGAGCAGTTCTTC. This translates into CASSDTGGSYNEQFF. The V and J genes are TRBV6-4 and TRBJ2-1; TRBD2 aligns across 7 bases. CDR1 is MRHNA, CDR2 SNTAGT, per germline. Unmatched junction bases numbered 2, after V lost 3 bases and J lost 0 bases. This CDR3 contains 15 residues.